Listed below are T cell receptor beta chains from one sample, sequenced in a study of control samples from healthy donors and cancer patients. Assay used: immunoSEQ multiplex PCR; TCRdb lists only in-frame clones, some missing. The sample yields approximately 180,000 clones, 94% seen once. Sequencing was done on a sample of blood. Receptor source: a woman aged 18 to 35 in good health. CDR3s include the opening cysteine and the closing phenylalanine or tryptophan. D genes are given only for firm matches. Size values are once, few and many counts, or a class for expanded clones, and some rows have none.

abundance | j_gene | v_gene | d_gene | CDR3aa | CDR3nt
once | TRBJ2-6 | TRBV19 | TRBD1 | CASSTGTGSANVLTF | TGTGCCAGTAGTACGGGGACAGGGTCAGCCAACGTCCTGACTTTC
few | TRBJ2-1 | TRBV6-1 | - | CASSEATVNEQFF | TGTGCCAGCAGTGAAGCGACAGTCAATGAGCAGTTCTTC
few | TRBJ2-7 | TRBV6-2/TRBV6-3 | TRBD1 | CASSPPGQTYEQYF | TGTGCCAGCAGTCCACCGGGACAGACCTACGAGCAGTACTTC
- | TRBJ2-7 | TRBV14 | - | CASSQAKGTVYEQYF | TGTGCCAGCAGCCAAGCGAAAGGGACGGTATACGAGCAGTACTTC
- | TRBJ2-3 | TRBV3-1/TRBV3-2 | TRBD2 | CASSQDLRLAGVGRGTDTQYF | TGTGCCAGCAGCCAAGATCTAAGACTAGCGGGGGTTGGTCGGGGTACAGATACGCAGTATTTT
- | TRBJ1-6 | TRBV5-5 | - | CASSLRAGTPLHF | TGTGCCAGCAGCTTGAGGGCAGGGACACCCCTCCACTTT
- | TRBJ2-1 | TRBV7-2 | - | CASSDNGRRSSYNEQFF | TGTGCCAGCAGCGACAACGGGCGAAGGAGCTCCTACAATGAGCAGTTCTTC
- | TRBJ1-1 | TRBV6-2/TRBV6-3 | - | CASSYSKDTEAFF | TGTGCCAGCAGTTACTCGAAGGACACTGAAGCTTTCTTT
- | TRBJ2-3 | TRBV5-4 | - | CASSPAQLADTQYF | TGTGCCAGCAGCCCCGCCCAACTAGCAGATACGCAGTATTTT
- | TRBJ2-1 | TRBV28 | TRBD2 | CASSPLAGVVWEQFF | TGTGCCAGCAGTCCACTAGCGGGAGTTGTGTGGGAGCAGTTCTTC
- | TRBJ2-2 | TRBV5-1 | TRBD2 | CASSPLAGGPTGELFF | TGCGCCAGCAGCCCCCTAGCGGGAGGGCCCACCGGGGAGCTGTTTTTT
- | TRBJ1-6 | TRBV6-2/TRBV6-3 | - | CASSYAQALINSPLHF | TGTGCCAGCAGTTACGCGCAGGCCCTTATTAATTCACCCCTCCACTTT
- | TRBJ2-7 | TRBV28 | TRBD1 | CASSPGGTGDYEQYF | TGTGCCAGCAGTCCAGGGGGGACAGGAGACTACGAGCAGTACTTC
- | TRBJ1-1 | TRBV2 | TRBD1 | CASRAGTGNTEAFF | TGTGCCAGCAGAGCCGGGACAGGGAACACTGAAGCTTTCTTT
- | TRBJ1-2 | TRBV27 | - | CASSYRKLQPMNYGYTF | TGTGCCAGCAGTTATCGTAAGTTACAGCCCATGAACTATGGCTACACCTTC
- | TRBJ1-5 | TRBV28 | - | CASSFSFNQPQHF | TGTGCCAGCAGTTTTTCCTTTAATCAGCCCCAGCATTTT
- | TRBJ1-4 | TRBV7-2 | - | CASSLRRTHKLFF | TGTGCCAGCAGCTTAAGAAGGACACATAAACTGTTTTTT
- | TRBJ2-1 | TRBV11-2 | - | CASSLTFTYNEQFF | TGTGCCAGCAGCTTAACATTTACATACAATGAGCAGTTCTTC
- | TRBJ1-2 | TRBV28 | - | CASSLGGYGYTF | TGTGCCAGCAGTCTCGGGGGGTACGGCTACACCTTC
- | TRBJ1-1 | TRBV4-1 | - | CASSRLVLSTEAFF | TGCGCCAGCAGCCGCTTAGTCCTTTCCACTGAAGCTTTCTTT
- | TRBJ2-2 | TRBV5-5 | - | CASHKGGTGELFF | TGTGCCAGCCACAAGGGGGGAACCGGGGAGCTGTTTTTT
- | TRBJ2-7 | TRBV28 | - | CASKTIQGPFHYEQYF | TGTGCCAGCAAAACCATTCAGGGGCCGTTCCACTACGAGCAGTACTTC
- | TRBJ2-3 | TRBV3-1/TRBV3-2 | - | CASSQGRGLGHTDTQYF | TGTGCCAGCAGCCAAGGGCGGGGACTGGGCCACACAGATACGCAGTATTTT
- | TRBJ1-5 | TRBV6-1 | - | CASSDGGFYSNQPQHF | TGTGCCAGCAGTGACGGGGGATTTTATAGCAATCAGCCCCAGCATTTT
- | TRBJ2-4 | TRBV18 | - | CASSRFGGKNIQYF | TGTGCCAGCTCACGATTTGGCGGCAAAAACATTCAGTACTTC
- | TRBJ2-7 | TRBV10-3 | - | CAIRSGAAQAYEQYF | TGTGCCATCAGATCAGGGGCCGCCCAAGCCTACGAGCAGTACTTC
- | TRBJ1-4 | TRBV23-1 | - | CARVGDTSVEKLFF | TGCGCCCGGGTGGGGGACACTTCCGTTGAAAAACTGTTTTTT
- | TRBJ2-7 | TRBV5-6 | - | CASSSRAQRITYEQYF | TGTGCCAGCAGCTCGAGGGCCCAGAGAATCACCTACGAGCAGTACTTC